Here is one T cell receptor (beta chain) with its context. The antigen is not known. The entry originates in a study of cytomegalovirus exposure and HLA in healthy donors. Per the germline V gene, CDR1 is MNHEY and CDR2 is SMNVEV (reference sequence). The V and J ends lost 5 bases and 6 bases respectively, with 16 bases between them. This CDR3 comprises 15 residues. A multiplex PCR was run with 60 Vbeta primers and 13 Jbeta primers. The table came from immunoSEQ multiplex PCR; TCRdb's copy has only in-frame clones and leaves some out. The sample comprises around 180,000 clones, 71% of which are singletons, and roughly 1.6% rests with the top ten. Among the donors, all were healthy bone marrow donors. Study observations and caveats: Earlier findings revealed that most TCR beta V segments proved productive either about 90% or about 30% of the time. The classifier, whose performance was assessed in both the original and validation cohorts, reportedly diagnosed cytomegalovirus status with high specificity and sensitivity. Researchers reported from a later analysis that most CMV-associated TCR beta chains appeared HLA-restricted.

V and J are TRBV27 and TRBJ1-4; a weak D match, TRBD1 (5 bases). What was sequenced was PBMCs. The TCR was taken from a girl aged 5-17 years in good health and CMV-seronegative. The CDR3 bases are TGTGCCAGCAGTACGAGACAGCTCGAATATGAAAAACTGTTTTTT. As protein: CASSTRQLEYEKLFF.